This T cell receptor (beta chain) was recovered during a study of identical twins. General study findings and limits: Carriage of fewer insertions was seen in abundant cord blood beta clonotypes, whereas memory repertoires showed none.

Losses at the gene ends were 3 bases for V and 0 bases for J; bases not matched to a gene: 2. The CDR3 is 16 residues long. Germline CDR1 LNHNV, CDR2 YYDKDF (reference sequence). From the 5' RACE reads, TCRdb called clonotypes with MiXCR, one entry per CDR3 protein. The table includes about 460,000 distinct CDR3 sequences, approximately 15% detected once. This clonotype was found many times. No antigen is known for it. The data were also submitted as part of a second study, on yellow fever vaccine responses in identical twins.

This receptor was obtained from a woman aged 18-29 years in good health. The sequenced sample consisted of CD4+ T cells sorted from blood. The chain has TRBV15 and TRBJ2-2, with 9 bases that match TRBD1. The CDR3: CATSRGQGANTGELFF. In DNA, the CDR3 is TGTGCCACCAGCAGGGGACAGGGTGCGAACACCGGGGAGCTGTTTTTT. Together with reference TRBV15 and TRBJ2-2, the CDR3 gives the full variable domain: DAMVIQNPRYQVTQFGKPVTLSCSQTLNHNVMYWYQQKSSQAPKLLFHYYDKDFNNEADTPDNFQSRRPNTSFCFLDIRSPGLGDTAMYLCATSRGQGANTGELFFGEGSRLTVL.